This TCR beta chain originates from a study of cytomegalovirus exposure and HLA in healthy donors. The wider study: Around 78 million unique TCRs, all from HLA-typed donors, were included in an early release of the data.

The PCR ran on 60 Vbeta and 13 Jbeta primers. Using immunoSEQ multiplex PCR, the repertoire was profiled, and TCRdb retains in-frame clones only, with some absent. The sample shows approximately 210,000 clones, about 85% of them seen only once. The V end lost 3 bases, the J end lost 8 bases, and 17 bases lay between the germline ends. This CDR3 comprises 14 residues. Germline CDR1 and CDR2: SGHNT and YYREEE (reference sequence). Sequencing was done on a sample of PBMCs. The chain is built from TRBV5-4 and TRBJ1-2; D unresolved. The clonotype comes from a woman aged 45-60 years in good health and CMV-seronegative. The CDR3 bases are TGTGCCAGCAGCTCATCTGGCGGCGGGAGAGGCTACACCTTC. Translation: CASSSSGGGRGYTF.